What follows is one T cell receptor beta chain and its context. Its matching antigen is unknown. This sample was included in a study of T-cell reconstitution after alpha-beta-depleted transplantation in children. Study results and caveats: Newly produced T cells mostly provided counts and TCRbeta diversity after one year, as hyperexpanded clones declined. Where alpha-beta T cells came from about two months after transplant was reportedly several hundred expanded graft clones. It was surviving recipient T cells and thymic progenitors that gave some patients high TCRbeta diversity at day 60.

The germline V gene encodes CDR1 LGHDT and CDR2 YNNKEL (reference sequence). The V end lost 5 bases, the J end lost 5 bases, and 13 bases lay between the germline ends. The CDR3 extends over 14 amino acids. Using unique molecular identifiers, the investigators prepared the TCRbeta library. Using its own MiXCR run on the PCR reads, TCRdb lists one record per CDR3 protein. The profile shows a few hundred thousand distinct CDR3 sequences, 10% to 15% of them singletons. The V and J genes are TRBV3-1 and TRBJ2-1, with a possible D match to TRBD2 (6 bases). The TCR was taken from a male patient between 10 and 17 years old who had a stem cell transplant for acute myeloid leukemia, so the T cells may come from the graft donor. Sequenced material: PBMCs, mostly from graft donor cells, taken 360 days after TCRalphabeta/CD19-depleted stem cell transplant. In nucleotides, the CDR3 is TGTGCCAGCAGCTCCGGGGGAGAAAACAATGAGCAGTTCTTC. Encoded protein: CASSSGGENNEQFF.